These T cell receptor beta chains were read from a single sample in a study of CD8+ T cells in alopecia areata. The assay was immunoSEQ multiplex PCR, and TCRdb's table has in-frame clones only and misses some. This sample carries approximately 170,000 clones, less than 70% of them seen once, and the ten largest clones take 11% to 15%. This specimen was CD4+ T cells sorted from blood, taken at week 24, from a patient treated with tofacitinib. Receptor source: a human donor with alopecia areata. Each CDR3 is given with its conserved first and last residue. Fields, in order: clone size, J gene, D gene, V gene, CDR3 DNA, CDR3 protein. A D gene is named only where the DNA matches it firmly. Only some rows state a clone size, as once, few, many or a class for expanded clones.

>few|TRBJ2-1|.|TRBV27
TGTGCCAGCAGCTTTTCCAATGAGCAGTTCTTC
CASSFSNEQFF
>.|TRBJ2-7|.|TRBV10-3
TGTGCCATCAGAACGGACAGCACCTACGAGCAGTACTTC
CAIRTDSTYEQYF
>.|TRBJ2-7|.|TRBV7-6
TGTGCCAGCGGCGTCGGCTACGAGCAGTACTTC
CASGVGYEQYF
>.|TRBJ1-5|.|TRBV5-1
TGCGCCAGCAGCTTGGGATGGGGGGGCAATCAGCCCCAGCATTTT
CASSLGWGGNQPQHF
>.|TRBJ2-7|TRBD1|TRBV2
TGTGCCAGCAGCGCAGATTGGACAGGGACCTACGAGCAGTACTTC
CASSADWTGTYEQYF
>many|TRBJ1-3|.|TRBV7-9
TGTGCCAGCAGCTTAGCTAGCGTGAGAACGGACACCATATATTTT
CASSLASVRTDTIYF
>few|TRBJ1-6|.|TRBV27
TGTGCCAGCAGTCTCGGGACCGTTAATTCACCCCTCCACTTT
CASSLGTVNSPLHF
>.|TRBJ1-1|.|TRBV19
TGTGCCAGTAGTATGTTGCCTCAACTGAGAGCTTTCTTT
CASSMLPQLRAFF
>.|TRBJ2-7|.|TRBV5-1
TGCGCCAGCAGCTTGGACAGGTTTAACTCCTACGAGCAGTACTTC
CASSLDRFNSYEQYF
>few|TRBJ2-4|.|TRBV29-1
TGCAGCGTTGGGGACCACGGAACAGTTCAGTACTTC
CSVGDHGTVQYF
>few|TRBJ2-2|.|TRBV7-9
TGTGCCAGCAGCGACGACATAAAACTGACGACCGGGGAGCTGTTTTTT
CASSDDIKLTTGELFF
>.|TRBJ1-4|TRBD1|TRBV30
TGTGCCTGGACAAGGTCGTCAGGGGGTGAAAAACTGTTTTTT
CAWTRSSGGEKLFF
>.|TRBJ1-5|TRBD1|TRBV19
TGTGCCAGTAGTATAATCGCACAGGGGGCAAAGGTTCAGCCCCAGCATTTT
CASSIIAQGAKVQPQHF
>.|TRBJ1-6|.|TRBV11-2
TGTGCCAGTACCAAACAGGGCTGGGATTCACCCCTCCACTTT
CASTKQGWDSPLHF
>.|TRBJ1-2|.|TRBV29-1
TGCAGCGTCGAACAGGGAAGCGGCTACACCTTC
CSVEQGSGYTF
>few|TRBJ1-5|.|TRBV19
TGTGCCAGTACCGACGGAGGGCCTTATAGCAATCAGCCCCAGCATTTT
CASTDGGPYSNQPQHF
>.|TRBJ2-1|.|TRBV19
TGTGCCAGTAGTATCTTCCGGGGGGCCGGCAATGAGCAGTTCTTC
CASSIFRGAGNEQFF
>.|TRBJ2-3|.|TRBV6-1
TGTGCCAGCAGTGTCGGGATAGATACGCAGTATTTT
CASSVGIDTQYF
>few|TRBJ2-3|.|TRBV29-1
TGCAGCGTTGAAGATAGGATGGGGGGATCGACCGATACGCAGTATTTT
CSVEDRMGGSTDTQYF
>.|TRBJ2-7|.|TRBV7-2
TGTGCCAGCAGCTTGGTGGAGGGGGCTTACGAGCAGTACTTC
CASSLVEGAYEQYF
>.|TRBJ1-4|TRBD1|TRBV5-6
TGTGCCAGCAGCCAAGGACAGGGCCCACTCCAACGAATATTC
CASSQGQGPLQRIF
>.|TRBJ2-6|TRBD1|TRBV7-9
TGTGCCACCCCAGAGAGGGGGCTAGGGGCCAACGTCCTGACTTTC
CATPERGLGANVLTF
>.|TRBJ2-5|TRBD2|TRBV30
TGTGCCTGGAGCAGACTAGCTGAGACCCAGTACTTC
CAWSRLAETQYF
>.|TRBJ2-1|TRBD2|TRBV19
TGTGCCAGTAGTCGGGGAGGGAGCTCCTACAATGAGCAGTTCTTC
CASSRGGSSYNEQFF